Presented here are 14 T cell receptor beta chains from one specimen sequenced in a study of vaccination and CD4 T cells after COVID-19. The Oncomine TCR Beta short-read assay was applied to DNA of cultured CD4+ T cells. Cultured CD4+ T cells were the source of extracted genomic DNA. TCRdb reprocessed the PCR reads with MiXCR, giving one entry per CDR3 protein. The sample contains more than 9,000 distinct CDR3 sequences, about 35% of which appear only once. These TCRs' antigens remain unknown. Treatment of the sample: approximately 9-day PBMC culture with coronavirus spike peptide pools or control peptides (ViraFEST assay). CD4+ T-cell collection from the unexposed donor predated the COVID-19 pandemic (2011-2018). Sequenced sample: CD4+ T cells from blood, cultured in vitro. The receptors stem from a human donor in good health.

This clonotype is deemed medium-sized. The chain joins TRBV6-5 to TRBJ1-5, with no clear D. Germline loops: CDR1 MNHEY, CDR2 SVGAGI. V lost 0 bases and J 3 bases, leaving 9 bases between the germline ends. The CDR3 runs to 15 residues. CDR3 amino acids: CASSYSPGANQPQHF. CDR3 in DNA: TGTGCCAGCAGTTACTCCCCAGGCGCCAATCAGCCCCAGCATTTT.

This clonotype was detected a few times. The DNA of the CDR3 is TGTGCCAGTAGTATAGGGCTAGCGGGAGGTCTCGGTAGCACAGATACGCAGTATTTT. Protein product: CASSIGLAGGLGSTDTQYF. This chain links TRBV19 with TRBJ2-3; 11 nucleotides align to TRBD2. In germline, CDR1 is LNHDA, CDR2 SQIVND (reference sequence). This CDR3 is 19 amino acids long. The V and J ends lost 1 base and 0 bases, in that order; junction bases with no gene match: 9. Variable domain in full (rest from reference TRBV19 and TRBJ2-3): DGGITQSPKYLFRKEGQNVTLSCEQNLNHDAMYWYRQDPGQGLRLIYYSQIVNDFQKGDIAEGYSVSREKKESFPLTVTSAQKNPTAFYLCASSIGLAGGLGSTDTQYFGPGTRLTVL.

This chain links TRBV28 with TRBJ2-5; the D gene is possibly TRBD2 (5 bases). The V end lost 5 bases, the J end lost 4 bases, and 11 bases lay between the germline ends. CDR1 is MDHEN and CDR2 is SYDVKM in the germline V gene. The CDR3 consists of 13 residues. As DNA, the CDR3 is TGTGCCAGCAGTACCCGAGGGTCAGAGACCCAGTACTTC. Encoded protein: CASSTRGSETQYF.

The rearrangement uses TRBV28 and TRBJ1-2; weak D call: TRBD1 (6 bases). Trimming took off 5 bases at V and 4 bases at J, with 14 bases between the two ends. The CDR3 extends over 14 amino acids. The V gene's germline CDR1 is MDHEN and CDR2 SYDVKM. CDR3 residues: CASSLRGPFYGYTF. DNA for the CDR3: TGTGCCAGCAGTCTCCGGGGGCCGTTCTATGGCTACACCTTC.

V is TRBV27 and J is TRBJ2-1; 12 nucleotides agree with TRBD2. The germline V gene has CDR1 MNHEY and CDR2 SMNVEV (reference sequence). The CDR3 totals 19 residues. The J segment lost 0 bases and the V segment lost 5 bases, leaving 11 bases of the junction unmatched. CDR3: CASSPHLTSGRNSYNEQFF. The DNA for the CDR3 is TGTGCCAGCAGTCCACATCTCACTAGCGGGAGGAACTCCTACAATGAGCAGTTCTTC.

This chain uses TRBV24-1 with TRBJ2-1; 9 positions match TRBD2. The CDR3 is 17 residues long. Germline lookup yields CDR1 KGHDR and CDR2 SFDVKD. The V and J ends lost 2 bases and 4 bases, in that order; junction bases with no gene match: 8. CDR3 region: CATSDWGGGRGYNEQFF. The CDR3 coding sequence is TGTGCCACCAGTGATTGGGGTGGCGGGAGGGGTTACAATGAGCAGTTCTTC.

This rearrangement joins TRBV28 to TRBJ2-7, with 8 bases identical to TRBD2. Per the germline V gene, CDR1 is MDHEN and CDR2 is SYDVKM. This CDR3 comprises 14 residues. With 6 bases clipped from V and 1 base from J, the junction kept 5 bases outside the gene matches. The CDR3 sequence is CASRGLDNSYEQYF. DNA of the CDR3: TGTGCCAGCAGGGGACTAGACAATTCCTACGAGCAGTACTTC.

A single count supports this clonotype. The chain joins TRBV20-1 to TRBJ2-3; D not resolved. V lost 5 bases and J lost 4, with 16 bases in between. The CDR3 consists of 14 residues. Germline lookup yields CDR1 DFQATT and CDR2 SNEGSKA (reference sequence). The DNA for the CDR3 is TGCAGTGCTTTCTGGCGCCCAAAGGCAGATACGCAGTATTTT. Encoded protein: CSAFWRPKADTQYF.

The chain combines TRBV9 with TRBJ2-2; 7 bases are shared with TRBD1. Germline CDR1 SGDLS, CDR2 YYNGEE. This CDR3 has 16 residues. Trimming cost V 1 base and J 4 bases; bases outside gene matches: 7. The CDR3 loop is CASSVSGTASTGELFF. The CDR3, as DNA: TGTGCCAGCAGCGTATCAGGGACAGCTTCCACCGGGGAGCTGTTTTTT.

The chain combines TRBV7-2 with TRBJ2-1; D is ambiguous. Per the germline V gene, CDR1 is SGHTA and CDR2 is FQGNSA. The V and J ends lost 5 bases and 9 bases respectively, with 5 bases between them. The CDR3 consists of 10 residues. Here the CDR3 DNA reads TGTGCCAGCAGCGATATTGAGCAGTTCTTC. Translating gives CASSDIEQFF.

This clonotype was recorded a few times. The V call is TRBV11-2, the J call TRBJ2-5; 10 bases are a match to TRBD1. Germline V gene sequence: CDR1 SGHAT, CDR2 FQNNGV. The CDR3 has 15 amino acids. V shed 7 bases, J shed 2 bases, and the junction held 7 bases outside the gene matches. In nucleotides, the CDR3 is TGTGCCAGCACCCGGACAGGGGGACTACAAGAGACCCAGTACTTC. The encoded protein is CASTRTGGLQETQYF.

This clonotype was seen a handful of times. This sequence joins TRBV6-1 and TRBJ1-5; D not resolved. Germline V gene data show CDR1 as MNHNS and CDR2 as SASEGT. The CDR3 covers 13 residues. With 4 bases removed from V and 8 bases from J, the gap between germline ends came to 12 bases. This CDR3 reads CASSVGRVEPQHF. DNA for the CDR3: TGTGCCAGCAGTGTAGGGCGTGTGGAGCCCCAGCATTTT.

Details on this clonotype: The junction and the germline gene differ at one end; a read error may be behind it. The chain is built from TRBV28 and TRBJ1-6; possibly TRBD1 for D (6 bases). Looked up from germline, CDR1 is MDHEN and CDR2 is SYDVKM. This CDR3 is built from 14 residues. CDR3 sequence (DNA): TGTGCCAGCAGTGCCGGGGGCTATAATTCATCCCTCCACTTT. Translated, it gives CASSAGGYNSSLHF.

CDR3 sequence (DNA): TGTGCCAGTAGTCTCGGCGAGGGGGGAAAGTCGTACTTC. As protein: CASSLGEGGKSYF. The rearrangement links TRBV19 to TRBJ2-7; tentatively, D is TRBD1 or TRBD2 (6 bases each). In germline, CDR1 is LNHDA, CDR2 SQIVND (reference sequence). The germline V and J ends were trimmed by 5 bases and 12 bases, with 20 bases remaining between them. The CDR3 contains 13 residues.